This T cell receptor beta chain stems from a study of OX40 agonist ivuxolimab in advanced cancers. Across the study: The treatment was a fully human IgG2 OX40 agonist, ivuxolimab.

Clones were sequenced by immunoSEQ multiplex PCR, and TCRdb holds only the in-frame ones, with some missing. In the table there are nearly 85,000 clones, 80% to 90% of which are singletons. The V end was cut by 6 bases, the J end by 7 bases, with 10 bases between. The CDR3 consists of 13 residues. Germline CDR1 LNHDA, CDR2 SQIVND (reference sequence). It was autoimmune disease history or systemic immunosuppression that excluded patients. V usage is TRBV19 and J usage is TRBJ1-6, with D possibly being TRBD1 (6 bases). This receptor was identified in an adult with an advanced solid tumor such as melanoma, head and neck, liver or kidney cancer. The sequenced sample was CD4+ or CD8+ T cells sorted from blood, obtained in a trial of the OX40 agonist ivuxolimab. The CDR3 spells CASRQGYNSPLHF. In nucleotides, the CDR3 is TGTGCCAGTAGACAGGGCTACAATTCACCCCTCCACTTT.